Listed below are T cell receptor beta chains from one sample, sequenced in a study of shared clonotypes between healthy human individuals. Repertoires were generated with immunoSEQ multiplex PCR, while TCRdb's copy carries only in-frame clones and drops some. The data show about 2 million clones, approximately 94% seen once. Sequencing used naive CD8+ T cells sorted from blood. These receptors originate from a young man in good health. Both conserved end residues are part of each CDR3. Fields, in order: clone size, CDR3 length, D gene, V gene, J gene, CDR3 protein, CDR3 DNA. The D gene is left open where the match is weak. Clone sizes are given selectively: once, few, many, or a class where the clone is expanded.

abundance: once; len: 11; d_gene: .; v_gene: TRBV28; j_gene: TRBJ1-2; CDR3aa: CASSRVYGYTF; CDR3nt: TGTGCCAGCAGTCGAGTTTATGGCTACACCTTC
abundance: .; len: 14; d_gene: TRBD2; v_gene: TRBV28; j_gene: TRBJ2-7; CDR3aa: CASSVPGGTYEQYF; CDR3nt: TGTGCCAGCAGTGTACCGGGGGGGACCTACGAGCAGTACTTC
abundance: .; len: 15; d_gene: .; v_gene: TRBV5-4; j_gene: TRBJ2-1; CDR3aa: CASSLDRESYNEQFF; CDR3nt: TGTGCCAGCAGCTTGGACAGGGAATCCTACAATGAGCAGTTCTTC
abundance: .; len: 14; d_gene: TRBD1; v_gene: TRBV7-3; j_gene: TRBJ2-1; CDR3aa: CASSLKGAYNEQFF; CDR3nt: TGTGCCAGCAGCTTAAAGGGGGCGTACAATGAGCAGTTCTTC
abundance: .; len: 15; d_gene: .; v_gene: TRBV4-3; j_gene: TRBJ1-2; CDR3aa: CASSQVSGTNYGYTF; CDR3nt: TGCGCCAGCAGCCAAGTTTCGGGTACTAACTATGGCTACACCTTC
abundance: .; len: 14; d_gene: .; v_gene: TRBV5-6; j_gene: TRBJ1-5; CDR3aa: CASRQAGADQPQHF; CDR3nt: TGTGCCAGCAGGCAGGCGGGGGCCGATCAGCCCCAGCATTTT
abundance: .; len: 17; d_gene: TRBD1; v_gene: TRBV6-1; j_gene: TRBJ1-5; CDR3aa: CASSALTTGYTNQPQHF; CDR3nt: TGTGCCAGCAGTGCACTAACGACAGGGTATACCAATCAGCCCCAGCATTTT
abundance: .; len: 15; d_gene: TRBD2; v_gene: TRBV30; j_gene: TRBJ2-7; CDR3aa: CAWSVAGGLWNEQYF; CDR3nt: TGTGCCTGGAGCGTAGCGGGGGGGCTCTGGAACGAGCAGTACTTC
abundance: .; len: 14; d_gene: .; v_gene: TRBV5-6; j_gene: TRBJ2-3; CDR3aa: CASSPGTHTDTQYF; CDR3nt: TGTGCCAGCAGCCCGGGGACTCACACAGATACGCAGTATTTT
abundance: few; len: 14; d_gene: .; v_gene: TRBV27; j_gene: TRBJ1-5; CDR3aa: CASSRAGDNQPQHF; CDR3nt: TGTGCCAGCAGTCGGGCAGGGGATAATCAGCCCCAGCATTTT
abundance: .; len: 16; d_gene: .; v_gene: TRBV30; j_gene: TRBJ2-7; CDR3aa: CAWSGPGTEGSYEQYF; CDR3nt: TGTGCCTGGAGTGGACCCGGCACGGAGGGGTCCTACGAGCAGTACTTC
abundance: .; len: 17; d_gene: TRBD1; v_gene: TRBV28; j_gene: TRBJ1-4; CDR3aa: CASSTQGAHVGDEKLFF; CDR3nt: TGTGCCAGCAGTACCCAGGGGGCGCATGTAGGCGATGAAAAACTGTTTTTT
abundance: .; len: 13; d_gene: .; v_gene: TRBV5-6; j_gene: TRBJ2-1; CDR3aa: CASSPGPNNEQFF; CDR3nt: TGTGCCAGCAGCCCCGGGCCCAACAATGAGCAGTTCTTC
abundance: .; len: 15; d_gene: .; v_gene: TRBV5-1; j_gene: TRBJ2-7; CDR3aa: CASSWGLGELYEQYF; CDR3nt: TGCGCCAGCAGCTGGGGGTTGGGGGAGCTTTACGAGCAGTACTTC
abundance: .; len: 17; d_gene: .; v_gene: TRBV7-9; j_gene: TRBJ2-5; CDR3aa: CASSLGAEGMDQETQYF; CDR3nt: TGTGCCAGCAGCTTAGGTGCGGAGGGGATGGACCAAGAGACCCAGTACTTC
abundance: .; len: 14; d_gene: .; v_gene: TRBV9; j_gene: TRBJ2-7; CDR3aa: CASSVGPGAYEQYF; CDR3nt: TGTGCCAGCAGCGTAGGACCAGGGGCCTACGAGCAGTACTTC
abundance: .; len: 15; d_gene: .; v_gene: TRBV9; j_gene: TRBJ2-3; CDR3aa: CAGSPLGGGRDTQYF; CDR3nt: TGTGCCGGCAGTCCACTAGGGGGGGGCCGCGATACGCAGTATTTT
abundance: .; len: 16; d_gene: .; v_gene: TRBV13; j_gene: TRBJ1-3; CDR3aa: CASSLGNSPSGNTIYF; CDR3nt: TGTGCCAGCAGCTTAGGCAACAGTCCCTCTGGAAACACCATATATTTT
abundance: once; len: 15; d_gene: .; v_gene: TRBV7-9; j_gene: TRBJ1-1; CDR3aa: CASSQYRTVNTEAFF; CDR3nt: TGTGCCAGCAGCCAATACCGGACGGTGAACACTGAAGCTTTCTTT
abundance: once; len: 14; d_gene: .; v_gene: TRBV5-6; j_gene: TRBJ2-7; CDR3aa: CASSMDTFSYEQYF; CDR3nt: TGTGCCAGCAGCATGGACACCTTCTCCTACGAGCAGTACTTC
abundance: .; len: 12; d_gene: .; v_gene: TRBV2; j_gene: TRBJ1-5; CDR3aa: CASSRSDQPQHF; CDR3nt: TGTGCCAGCAGTCGCTCAGATCAGCCCCAGCATTTT
abundance: .; len: 14; d_gene: TRBD1; v_gene: TRBV7-9; j_gene: TRBJ2-5; CDR3aa: CASSLPTGTETQYF; CDR3nt: TGTGCCAGCAGCTTACCGACAGGGACAGAGACCCAGTACTTC
abundance: .; len: 15; d_gene: .; v_gene: TRBV30; j_gene: TRBJ2-3; CDR3aa: CAWAKGGASTDTQYF; CDR3nt: TGTGCCTGGGCTAAGGGCGGGGCTAGCACAGATACGCAGTATTTT
abundance: .; len: 15; d_gene: TRBD2; v_gene: TRBV30; j_gene: TRBJ2-5; CDR3aa: CAWDVGGREGETQYF; CDR3nt: TGTGCCTGGGATGTAGGTGGCAGGGAGGGGGAGACCCAGTACTTC
abundance: .; len: 14; d_gene: .; v_gene: TRBV15; j_gene: TRBJ2-5; CDR3aa: CATSTPTSQETQYF; CDR3nt: TGTGCCACCAGCACACCGACTAGCCAAGAGACCCAGTACTTC
abundance: once; len: 14; d_gene: TRBD1; v_gene: TRBV30; j_gene: TRBJ2-7; CDR3aa: CACQQPGQPYEQYF; CDR3nt: TGTGCCTGTCAACAACCGGGACAGCCCTACGAGCAGTACTTC
abundance: .; len: 15; d_gene: .; v_gene: TRBV4-1; j_gene: TRBJ1-1; CDR3aa: CASSQDPAGVTEAFF; CDR3nt: TGCGCCAGCAGCCAAGATCCGGCGGGCGTCACTGAAGCTTTCTTT
abundance: .; len: 13; d_gene: .; v_gene: TRBV6-5; j_gene: TRBJ2-7; CDR3aa: CASTTEGGAEQYF; CDR3nt: TGTGCCAGCACCACGGAGGGGGGCGCCGAGCAGTACTTC
abundance: .; len: 15; d_gene: .; v_gene: TRBV4-1; j_gene: TRBJ2-3; CDR3aa: CASSQGVGDTDTQYF; CDR3nt: TGCGCCAGCAGCCAAGGTGTGGGAGACACAGATACGCAGTATTTT
abundance: .; len: 18; d_gene: .; v_gene: TRBV2; j_gene: TRBJ2-1; CDR3aa: CASRGLGGEWVVYNEQFF; CDR3nt: TGTGCCAGCAGAGGCCTAGGGGGGGAGTGGGTAGTCTACAATGAGCAGTTCTTC
abundance: .; len: 17; d_gene: TRBD1; v_gene: TRBV25-1; j_gene: TRBJ2-5; CDR3aa: CASSDRAPGQRQETQYF; CDR3nt: TGTGCCAGCAGTGACCGAGCCCCGGGACAGCGACAAGAGACCCAGTACTTC
abundance: once; len: 14; d_gene: .; v_gene: TRBV7-9; j_gene: TRBJ2-5; CDR3aa: CASSLDGGQETQYF; CDR3nt: TGTGCCAGCAGCTTAGATGGGGGCCAAGAGACCCAGTACTTC
abundance: .; len: 15; d_gene: .; v_gene: TRBV4-3; j_gene: TRBJ2-3; CDR3aa: CASSQEGLNGDTQYF; CDR3nt: TGCGCCAGCAGTCAAGAGGGATTAAACGGAGATACGCAGTATTTT
abundance: .; len: 17; d_gene: TRBD2; v_gene: TRBV27; j_gene: TRBJ2-1; CDR3aa: CASSLSLAAGGGNEQFF; CDR3nt: TGTGCCAGCAGTTTATCGTTAGCAGCGGGAGGTGGAAATGAGCAGTTCTTC
abundance: .; len: 12; d_gene: TRBD1; v_gene: TRBV19; j_gene: TRBJ1-2; CDR3aa: CASQRQGDGYTF; CDR3nt: TGTGCCAGCCAGCGGCAGGGGGACGGCTACACCTTC
abundance: .; len: 14; d_gene: .; v_gene: TRBV5-5; j_gene: TRBJ2-7; CDR3aa: CASSLDSFSYEQYF; CDR3nt: TGTGCCAGCAGCCTAGACAGCTTCTCCTACGAGCAGTACTTC
abundance: .; len: 14; d_gene: TRBD1; v_gene: TRBV5-6; j_gene: TRBJ1-6; CDR3aa: CASSHGTGVSPLHF; CDR3nt: TGTGCCAGCAGCCATGGGACAGGGGTATCACCCCTCCACTTT
abundance: .; len: 14; d_gene: TRBD1; v_gene: TRBV19; j_gene: TRBJ2-7; CDR3aa: CASSLGQGAYEQYF; CDR3nt: TGTGCCAGTAGTCTCGGACAGGGGGCATACGAGCAGTACTTC
abundance: .; len: 15; d_gene: .; v_gene: TRBV27; j_gene: TRBJ2-2; CDR3aa: CASSSPGAPSGELFF; CDR3nt: TGTGCCAGCAGTTCCCCGGGGGCCCCATCCGGGGAGCTGTTTTTT
abundance: .; len: 15; d_gene: .; v_gene: TRBV28; j_gene: TRBJ1-2; CDR3aa: CASSQIRGQPSGYTF; CDR3nt: TGCGCCAGCAGCCAGATCCGGGGCCAACCAAGTGGCTACACCTTC
abundance: .; len: 15; d_gene: .; v_gene: TRBV27; j_gene: TRBJ2-7; CDR3aa: CASRVGPSGSYEQYF; CDR3nt: TGTGCCAGCAGGGTAGGACCCTCCGGATCGTACGAGCAGTACTTC
abundance: .; len: 15; d_gene: TRBD1; v_gene: TRBV19; j_gene: TRBJ1-5; CDR3aa: CASSIPLDRAQPQHF; CDR3nt: TGTGCCAGTAGTATCCCCCTCGACAGGGCTCAGCCCCAGCATTTT
abundance: .; len: 17; d_gene: .; v_gene: TRBV7-2; j_gene: TRBJ1-4; CDR3aa: CASSFKTYRRTNEKLFF; CDR3nt: TGTGCCAGCAGCTTCAAGACTTACAGGAGAACTAATGAAAAACTGTTTTTT
abundance: .; len: 15; d_gene: TRBD1; v_gene: TRBV27; j_gene: TRBJ1-6; CDR3aa: CASSNSGGSNSPLHF; CDR3nt: TGTGCCAGCAGTAATTCAGGGGGCTCGAACTCACCCCTCCACTTT
abundance: .; len: 14; d_gene: .; v_gene: TRBV19; j_gene: TRBJ2-7; CDR3aa: CASSIGPASYEQYF; CDR3nt: TGTGCCAGTAGTATCGGGCCGGCGTCCTACGAGCAGTACTTC
abundance: .; len: 16; d_gene: TRBD2; v_gene: TRBV7-9; j_gene: TRBJ2-2; CDR3aa: CASSQGLAGVDGELFF; CDR3nt: TGTGCCAGCAGCCAGGGACTAGCGGGAGTGGACGGGGAGCTGTTTTTT
abundance: .; len: 21; d_gene: .; v_gene: TRBV6-1; j_gene: TRBJ2-7; CDR3aa: CASSEERGLGKTEGPDYEQYF; CDR3nt: TGTGCCAGCAGTGAAGAGCGTGGTTTAGGGAAGACAGAGGGACCGGACTACGAGCAGTACTTC
abundance: .; len: 15; d_gene: TRBD1; v_gene: TRBV6-6; j_gene: TRBJ2-5; CDR3aa: CASSYGTGGAETQYF; CDR3nt: TGTGCCAGCAGTTATGGGACAGGGGGTGCGGAGACCCAGTACTTC
abundance: .; len: 16; d_gene: .; v_gene: TRBV5-8; j_gene: TRBJ2-1; CDR3aa: CASIPVPASSYNEQFF; CDR3nt: TGTGCCAGCATCCCTGTTCCTGCGAGCTCCTACAATGAGCAGTTCTTC
abundance: .; len: 14; d_gene: TRBD1; v_gene: TRBV16; j_gene: TRBJ2-7; CDR3aa: CASSQLDREYEQYF; CDR3nt: TGTGCCAGCAGCCAACTCGACAGGGAATACGAGCAGTACTTC
abundance: .; len: 14; d_gene: TRBD1; v_gene: TRBV5-6; j_gene: TRBJ2-1; CDR3aa: CASGEQGDYNEQFF; CDR3nt: TGTGCCAGCGGGGAACAGGGGGACTACAATGAGCAGTTCTTC
abundance: .; len: 17; d_gene: TRBD2; v_gene: TRBV15; j_gene: TRBJ2-2; CDR3aa: CATSRQWDYAVTGELFF; CDR3nt: TGTGCCACCAGCAGACAATGGGACTACGCCGTCACCGGGGAGCTGTTTTTT
abundance: .; len: 15; d_gene: .; v_gene: TRBV2; j_gene: TRBJ1-1; CDR3aa: CASSPTGTLDTEAFF; CDR3nt: TGTGCCAGCAGTCCAACCGGGACGTTGGACACTGAAGCTTTCTTT
abundance: .; len: 14; d_gene: .; v_gene: TRBV7-6; j_gene: TRBJ2-7; CDR3aa: CASSFSAENYEQYF; CDR3nt: TGTGCCAGCAGCTTCTCAGCGGAGAACTACGAGCAGTACTTC
abundance: .; len: 16; d_gene: .; v_gene: TRBV27; j_gene: TRBJ2-7; CDR3aa: CASSPLFRVGSYEQYF; CDR3nt: TGTGCCAGCAGTCCCCTCTTTAGGGTTGGTTCCTACGAGCAGTACTTC
abundance: once; len: 14; d_gene: .; v_gene: TRBV27; j_gene: TRBJ1-2; CDR3aa: CASSPGPWHYGYTF; CDR3nt: TGTGCCAGCAGTCCGGGACCTTGGCACTATGGCTACACCTTC